This TCR beta chain is from a study of cytomegalovirus exposure and HLA in healthy donors. The wider study: The roughly 110 validation repertoires were produced on the same platform as the roughly 720 repertoires of the first cohort. This was reported in a later analysis. Study-level results: Reports showed the classifier diagnosing cytomegalovirus status with high specificity and sensitivity.

To note about this clone: Its specificity is not known.

Trimming at V came to 4 bases and at J to 4 bases, leaving 6 bases not matched to a gene. This CDR3 is 14 amino acids long. CDR1 and CDR2 (germline): MGHRA, YSYEKL. Profiling relied on immunoSEQ multiplex PCR, and the TCRdb table lists in-frame clones only, not all of them. The repertoire holds about 200,000 clones, with more than 75% as singletons. V and J are TRBV4-1 and TRBJ1-2, with 7 bases identical to TRBD1. The receptor's source is a woman aged 18-29 years in good health and CMV-seropositive. Sequencing was carried out using PBMCs. CDR3 sequence reads: CASSLQGSVYGYTF. The CDR3 DNA reads TGCGCCAGCAGCCTACAGGGGTCGGTCTATGGCTACACCTTC.